What follows are 3 T cell receptor beta chains derived from one specimen sequenced in a study of T cells after yellow fever vaccination. TCRdb processed the 5' RACE reads anew with MiXCR; each CDR3 protein has one entry. The sample lists a few hundred thousand distinct CDR3 sequences, approximately 8% occurring once. Sequencing used PBMCs, obtained about 41 days after the first yellow fever vaccination. These receptors were collected from a man aged 18 to 30 who received the YFV17D yellow fever vaccine.

The table lists this clonotype with many counts. V usage is TRBV6-1 and J usage is TRBJ2-5; tentatively, D is TRBD1 or TRBD2 (5 bases each). Germline CDR1 reads MNHNS; CDR2 reads SASEGT. V was cut by 0 bases and J by 1 base, with 9 bases left in between. This CDR3 comprises 15 residues. DNA of the CDR3: TGTGCCAGCAGTGAAGCAGAAGGGACCCAAGAGACCCAGTACTTC. Protein sequence: CASSEAEGTQETQYF.

J is TRBJ1-1 and V is TRBV27; D may be TRBD1 (5 bases). This CDR3 comprises 14 residues. Trimming pared 5 bases from V and 4 bases from J, leaving 14 bases between. CDR1 and CDR2 from the germline V gene are MNHEY and SMNVEV (reference sequence). The CDR3 coding sequence is TGTGCCAGCAGTCGGGACCGGTGGTTCACTGAAGCTTTCTTT. It specifies CASSRDRWFTEAFF.

The sample holds a few counts of this clonotype. The V gene is TRBV4-1, the J gene TRBJ1-5; TRBD1 is a possible D gene (6 bases). With 2 bases removed from V and 0 bases from J, the gap between germline ends came to 11 bases. Germline CDR1 and CDR2: MGHRA and YSYEKL. The CDR3 spans 16 residues. CDR3 sequence (DNA): TGCGCCAGCAGCCAAAGCGACAGGTTTAGCAATCAGCCCCAGCATTTT. Protein sequence: CASSQSDRFSNQPQHF.